Each of the 22 T cell receptor beta chains below was sequenced from the same sample in a study of T cell responses to AZD1222 COVID-19 vaccine. Generated by immunoSEQ multiplex PCR, the TCRdb table keeps only in-frame clones and is missing some. The sample records 100,000 or so clones, around 87% being singletons. Sequenced material: peripheral blood, taken 28 days after the second AZD1222 dose. The receptors were gathered from an adult who received the AZD1222 COVID-19 vaccine.

Only a few counts were recorded for this clone. The chain combines TRBV29-1 with TRBJ1-1; 7 bases align to TRBD1. V lost 3 bases to trimming and J lost 0 bases; unmatched junction nucleotides: 4. The CDR3 has 14 amino acids. Germline assignment: CDR1 SQVTM and CDR2 ANQGSEA. CDR3 sequence (DNA): TGCAGCGTTGACATACAGGGGCTGAACACTGAAGCTTTCTTT. Amino acid sequence: CSVDIQGLNTEAFF.

The chain combines TRBV5-6 with TRBJ2-1, with 8 nucleotides matching TRBD2. Germline loops: CDR1 SGHDT, CDR2 YYEEEE. The CDR3 covers 17 residues. With 0 bases clipped from V and 3 bases from J, the junction kept 8 bases outside the gene matches. Written as DNA, the CDR3 is TGTGCCAGCAGCTTGGAATGGGGCGGGGGGTACTACAATGAGCAGTTCTTC. This sequence encodes CASSLEWGGGYYNEQFF.

This chain connects TRBV5-8 to TRBJ2-1, with TRBD1 matching over 7 bases. The CDR3 consists of 15 residues. After removal of 6 bases from V and 7 bases from J, the junction contained 13 bases not matched to a gene. Germline-derived CDR1 and CDR2 are SGHTS and YDEGEE. The CDR3 is CASTYKDRERNEQFF. The CDR3 DNA reads as TGTGCCAGCACCTACAAAGACAGGGAAAGGAATGAGCAGTTCTTC.

This clone is deemed medium-sized. The V and J genes are TRBV19 and TRBJ2-5; tentatively, D is TRBD2 (5 bases). Per the germline V gene, CDR1 is LNHDA and CDR2 is SQIVND (reference sequence). Trimming removed 5 bases from V and 1 base from J, with 14 bases in between. The CDR3 covers 15 residues. As DNA, the CDR3 is TGTGCCAGTAGTCCCGCCGGACTCAGCCAAGAGACCCAGTACTTC. Protein: CASSPAGLSQETQYF.

The chain couples TRBV18 to TRBJ1-2; D unresolved. Germline CDR1 KGHSH, CDR2 LQKENI. The CDR3 runs 12 residues. The V and J ends lost 5 bases and 12 bases respectively, with 16 bases between them. CDR3 bases: TGTGCCAGCTCAGAGGTTACCGGATCTGACACCTTC. It yields the protein CASSEVTGSDTF. Complete variable domain (other parts from reference TRBV18 and TRBJ1-2): NAGVMQNPRHLVRRRGQEARLRCSPMKGHSHVYWYRQLPEEGLKFMVYLQKENIIDESGMPKERFSAEFPKEGPSILRIQQVVRGDSAAYFCASSEVTGSDTFGSGTRLTVV.

This chain joins TRBV7-8 and TRBJ2-7; TRBD2 agrees at 7 bases. With 4 bases clipped from V and 5 bases from J, the junction kept 5 bases outside the gene matches. CDR3 length: 13 residues. Germline V gene sequence: CDR1 SGHVS, CDR2 FQNEAQ. CDR3 amino acids: CASSSWTRNEQYF. CDR3 DNA: TGTGCCAGCAGCTCCTGGACTAGAAACGAGCAGTACTTC.

The V and J genes are TRBV5-1 and TRBJ2-1; 8 nucleotides align to TRBD2. The CDR3 is 16 amino acids. With 3 bases clipped from V and 0 bases from J, the junction kept 5 bases outside the gene matches. Germline assignment: CDR1 SGHRS and CDR2 YFSETQ. The CDR3 is CASSSTSASSYNEQFF. The CDR3 nucleotides are TGCGCCAGCAGCTCGACTAGCGCGAGCTCCTACAATGAGCAGTTCTTC.

CDR3 in DNA: TGTGCCAGCAGTCCACAGGTGGGCGAGCAGTACTTC. This gives the protein CASSPQVGEQYF. The rearrangement joins TRBV25-1 to TRBJ2-7; D may be TRBD1 (5 bases). Germline lookup yields CDR1 MGHDK and CDR2 SYGVNS. The CDR3 sequence is 12 residues long. Between the trimmed V and J ends, which lost 5 bases and 6 bases, there was a span of 11 bases.

This clone has just a few counts. CDR3 region: CASSLPDNYEQYF. The CDR3 DNA reads as TGCGCCAGCAGCTTACCTGACAACTACGAGCAGTACTTC. The chain combines TRBV5-1 with TRBJ2-7; D unresolved. Per germline, CDR1 SGHRS and CDR2 YFSETQ. This CDR3 comprises 13 residues. V lost 2 bases, J lost 3 bases, and 9 bases lay in between.

V usage is TRBV21-1 and J usage is TRBJ2-3; TRBD2 is the table's D call and was not checked against the DNA. TRBV21-1 is flagged as a pseudogene. The CDR3 spans 13 residues. CDR3 sequence reads: CASSKDSTDTQYF. CDR3 DNA: TGTGCCAGCAGCAAAGACTCGACAGATACGCAGTATTTT.

CDR3 in DNA: TGTGCCAGCAGTTACGCCCCTGGCACAGGGTGCACCTTC. Its protein product is CASSYAPGTGCTF. The rearrangement uses TRBV6-5 and TRBJ1-2; a possible D gene is TRBD1 (6 bases). The CDR3 has 13 residues. V was trimmed by 2 bases and J by 13 bases, leaving 17 bases between them. Germline CDR1 and CDR2: MNHEY and SVGAGI.

The chain combines TRBV15 with TRBJ1-2, with D unresolved. CDR1 is LNHNV, CDR2 YYDKDF, per germline (reference sequence). The CDR3 totals 14 residues. The germline V and J ends were trimmed by 1 base and 3 bases, with 9 bases remaining between them. This CDR3 is CATSRGGGYYGYTF. CDR3 bases: TGTGCCACCAGCAGAGGGGGAGGGTACTATGGCTACACCTTC.

V is TRBV6-5 and J is TRBJ1-2; D is undetermined. CDR3 length equals 12 residues. The germline V and J ends were trimmed by 10 bases and 0 bases, with 9 bases remaining between them. CDR1 is MNHEY, CDR2 SVGAGI, per germline. In nucleotides, the CDR3 is TGTGCCATCCTGAATCCTAACTATGGCTACACCTTC. Translation gives CAILNPNYGYTF.

The V call is TRBV7-2, the J call TRBJ1-4; D is perhaps TRBD1 (5 bases). This CDR3 spans 13 amino acids. V shed 5 bases and J shed 12 bases, with 16 bases lying between them. CDR1 is SGHTA and CDR2 is FQGNSA in the germline V gene. This CDR3 is CASSQLRDSELFF. The CDR3 DNA reads as TGTGCCAGCAGCCAACTCAGGGATTCGGAACTGTTTTTT.

The chain links TRBV9 to TRBJ2-7, with 11 bases identical to TRBD1. The germline V gene has CDR1 SGDLS and CDR2 YYNGEE. Unmatched junction bases numbered 3, after V lost 3 bases and J lost 4 bases. The CDR3 loop spans 14 amino acids. The CDR3 sequence: CASSEGTGGYEQYF. DNA for the CDR3: TGTGCCAGCAGCGAAGGGACAGGGGGTTACGAGCAGTACTTC.

This chain joins TRBV5-1 and TRBJ1-2; D is ambiguous. CDR1 is SGHRS and CDR2 is YFSETQ in the germline V gene. Trimming took off 0 bases at V and 5 bases at J, with 11 bases between the two ends. The CDR3 has 14 residues. CDR3 loop: CASSLAGRPYGYTF. CDR3 in DNA: TGCGCCAGCAGCTTGGCCGGCAGGCCTTATGGCTACACCTTC.

The CDR3, as DNA: TGTGCCAGCACCGTACAGGGGGCGGCTGGAAACACCATATATTTT. Amino acids: CASTVQGAAGNTIYF. The rearrangement uses TRBV7-9 and TRBJ1-3, with 9 nucleotides matching TRBD1. From germline, CDR1 is SEHNR and CDR2 FQNEAQ (reference sequence). The CDR3 spans 15 residues. V shed 7 bases, J shed 2 bases, and the junction held 6 bases outside the gene matches.

This rearrangement joins TRBV13 to TRBJ2-7, with TRBD2 matching 10 bases. Germline V gene data show CDR1 as PRHDT and CDR2 as FYEKMQ (reference sequence). The ends lost 5 bases at V and 3 bases at J; junction bases unmatched: 4. CDR3 length equals 14 residues. The CDR3 protein is CASSIRTSGYEQYF. CDR3 sequence (DNA): TGTGCCAGCAGCATCCGGACTAGCGGCTACGAGCAGTACTTC.

The V and J genes are TRBV2 and TRBJ1-5; TRBD1 aligns across 7 bases. This CDR3 is built from 16 residues. V lost 1 base to trimming and J lost 0 bases; unmatched junction nucleotides: 3. Germline V gene data show CDR1 as SNHLY and CDR2 as FYNNEI. CDR3 region: CASSEGDRDSNQPQHF. The CDR3 coding sequence is TGTGCCAGCAGTGAAGGGGACAGAGATAGCAATCAGCCCCAGCATTTT.

This clone was recorded a few times. No conserved phenylalanine or tryptophan ends this CDR3, so it is likely a read error. The DNA is left out, because the CDR3 cannot be placed on it with certainty; the CDR3 is given as TCRdb lists it. This chain joins TRBV28 and TRBJ2-7. Counting both end residues, the CDR3 totals 8 amino acids. Germline CDR1 is MDHEN and CDR2 is SYDVKM. This CDR3 reads CASSWVRE.

The V gene is TRBV15, the J gene TRBJ2-7; D gene ambiguous. The CDR3 runs 14 residues. Trimming took 4 bases from V and 3 from J, leaving 13 bases between them. CDR1 and CDR2 from the germline V gene are LNHNV and YYDKDF (reference sequence). CDR3 in amino acids: CATSNLLAHYEQYF. The CDR3 DNA is TGTGCCACCAGCAACCTACTGGCCCACTACGAGCAGTACTTC.

This chain connects TRBV29-1 to TRBJ2-2, with D perhaps matching TRBD2 (5 bases). V was shortened by 6 bases and J by 7 bases, with 18 bases between the two germline ends. CDR3 size: 14 residues. CDR1 and CDR2 from the germline V gene are SQVTM and ANQGSEA. CDR3 region: CSVSEQRRGGELFF. CDR3 DNA sequence: TGCAGCGTATCTGAGCAGCGACGGGGCGGGGAGCTGTTTTTT.